This T cell receptor beta chain was identified during a study of identical twins. This clonotype was counted a few times. A single record per CDR3 protein comes from TCRdb applying MiXCR to the 5' RACE reads. The profile shows some 660,000 distinct CDR3 sequences, over 8.5% of them singletons. The V gene's germline CDR1 is MNHEY and CDR2 SVGEGT. The CDR3 contains 9 residues. V was trimmed by 8 bases and J by 3 bases, leaving 2 bases between them. Donors uniformly comprised healthy Caucasians. The data also belong to a second study, concerning yellow fever vaccine responses in identical twins.

The origin of this receptor is a woman aged 18-30 years in good health. Sequenced: PBMCs. The chain couples TRBV6-2 or TRBV6-3 to TRBJ2-7; no firm D call. The CDR3 sequence: CASLYEQYF. The CDR3 DNA is TGTGCCAGCCTCTACGAGCAGTACTTC.